Below are 15 T cell receptor beta chains sequenced from a single sample in a study of T-cell reconstitution after alpha-beta-depleted transplantation in children. Preparing the TCRbeta library involved the use of unique molecular identifiers. TCRdb used MiXCR to reprocess the PCR reads, holding one entry per CDR3 protein. The sample lists about 350,000 distinct CDR3 sequences; about a sixth were seen once. This sample comprised PBMCs, mostly from graft donor cells, obtained 360 days after TCRalphabeta/CD19-depleted stem cell transplant. The origin of the receptors is a male patient under 10 years old who had a stem cell transplant for acute lymphoblastic leukemia, so the T cells may come from the graft donor.

The V gene is TRBV12-3 or TRBV12-4, the J gene TRBJ2-6; D is unclear. The CDR3 totals 15 residues. V was trimmed by 7 bases and J by 0 bases, leaving 10 bases between them. The CDR3 protein is CASTSALSGANVLTF. The DNA for the CDR3 is TGTGCCAGCACCTCGGCCCTCTCTGGGGCCAACGTCCTGACTTTC.

This clonotype has more than one count but fewer than ten. The rearrangement links TRBV28 to TRBJ2-3; D might be TRBD1 (5 bases). Trimming stripped 3 bases from V and 5 bases from J, with 15 bases between. Per the germline V gene, CDR1 is MDHEN and CDR2 is SYDVKM. The CDR3 runs 15 residues. CDR3 region: CASSFLVQVGDTQYF. CDR3 coding DNA: TGTGCCAGCAGTTTTTTGGTACAGGTCGGAGATACGCAGTATTTT.

This clonotype occurred many times. This chain joins TRBV12-3 or TRBV12-4 and TRBJ2-3; 7 positions match TRBD2. The CDR3 spans 15 residues. With 3 bases clipped from V and 5 bases from J, the junction kept 8 bases outside the gene matches. The CDR3 sequence: CASSLGGGGRDTQYF. CDR3 bases: TGTGCCAGCAGTTTGGGAGGCGGGGGTCGAGATACGCAGTATTTT.

In its sample, this clonotype was seen a few times. The rearrangement uses TRBV5-1 and TRBJ2-1; 12 nucleotides agree with TRBD2. CDR3 length equals 15 residues. The V segment lost 2 bases and the J segment 8 bases; nucleotides outside the gene matches: 5. Germline assignment: CDR1 SGHRS and CDR2 YFSETQ. This CDR3 is CASSLPSGRVDEQFF. CDR3 bases: TGCGCCAGCAGCTTACCTAGCGGGAGGGTCGATGAGCAGTTCTTC.

The chain uses TRBV29-1 and TRBJ2-2; D unclear. Deletions cut 7 bases from V and 2 bases from J, with 8 bases between. The CDR3 spans 12 residues. The germline gives CDR1 SQVTM, CDR2 ANQGSEA. Here the CDR3 reads CSAPQNTGELFF. CDR3 bases: TGCAGCGCTCCACAAAACACCGGGGAGCTGTTTTTT.

The gene calls are TRBV5-1 and TRBJ1-6, with D uncertain. The V and J ends lost 4 bases and 10 bases respectively, with 9 bases between them. The CDR3 is made up of 12 amino acids. The germline gives CDR1 SGHRS, CDR2 YFSETQ. The CDR3: CASSPLGSPLHF. As DNA, the CDR3 is TGCGCCAGCAGCCCCCTTGGATCACCCCTCCACTTT. Complete variable domain (other parts from reference TRBV5-1 and TRBJ1-6): KAGVTQTPRYLIKTRGQQVTLSCSPISGHRSVSWYQQTPGQGLQFLFEYFSETQRNKGNFPGRFSGRQFSNSRSEMNVSTLELGDSALYLCASSPLGSPLHFGNGTRLTVT.

This clonotype turned up a few times. The chain uses TRBV7-8 and TRBJ2-3; 9 bases agree with TRBD1. The V gene's germline CDR1 is SGHVS and CDR2 FQNEAQ. Unmatched junction bases numbered 11, after V lost 0 bases and J lost 7 bases. This CDR3 is built from 17 residues. The CDR3 DNA reads as TGTGCCAGCAGCTTAGCGCACAGGGGGCGAATACCGAATACGCAGTATTTT. Its protein is CASSLAHRGRIPNTQYF.

A word on this clonotype: A much larger clone sits a single nucleotide away, making a read error possible. This rearrangement joins TRBV20-1 to TRBJ2-2; the match to TRBD1 covers 9 bases. The CDR3 spans 14 residues. CDR1 is DFQATT, CDR2 SNEGSKA, per germline (reference sequence). Trimming took 6 bases from V and 6 from J; bases not matched to a gene: 8. The CDR3: CSALGDRVSGELFF. As DNA, the CDR3 is TGCAGTGCCCTTGGGGACAGGGTCTCCGGGGAGCTGTTTTTT.

This clonotype came up a few times. The rearrangement links TRBV28 to TRBJ2-3; 10 bases agree with TRBD2. The V gene's germline CDR1 is MDHEN and CDR2 SYDVKM. This CDR3 comprises 17 residues. The J segment lost 1 base and the V segment lost 2 bases, leaving 6 bases of the junction unmatched. This CDR3 is CASSLGRTSGGTDTQYF. The DNA of the CDR3 is TGTGCCAGCAGTTTAGGTCGGACTAGCGGCGGCACAGATACGCAGTATTTT.

J is TRBJ1-4 and V is TRBV5-1; perhaps TRBD1 as D (6 bases). V was trimmed by 9 bases and J by 8 bases, leaving 26 bases between them. Germline values: CDR1 SGHRS, CDR2 YFSETQ. The CDR3 is made up of 16 amino acids. CDR3 in amino acids: CATPSGSYRVSEKLFF. As DNA, the CDR3 is TGCGCCACACCCTCTGGATCGTACAGGGTGAGCGAAAAACTGTTTTTT.

CDR3 amino acids: CASSFGNPKLWGYNEQFF. CDR3 bases: TGTGCCAGCAGTTTTGGAAATCCGAAGCTTTGGGGATACAATGAGCAGTTCTTC. This chain links TRBV6-2 or TRBV6-3 with TRBJ2-1; D call uncertain. Germline-derived CDR1 and CDR2 are MNHEY and SVGEGT. The V end was cut by 4 bases, the J end by 4 bases, with 23 bases between. CDR3 length: 18 residues.

This clonotype has a handful of counts. The J gene is TRBJ2-7, the V gene TRBV7-9, with D maybe TRBD2 (6 bases). The CDR3 is 16 residues long. Looked up from germline, CDR1 is SEHNR and CDR2 is FQNEAQ (reference sequence). Deletions cut 3 bases from V and 5 bases from J, with 20 bases between. The CDR3 protein is CASSLEIGLALDEQYF. Written as DNA, the CDR3 is TGTGCCAGCAGCTTGGAAATTGGGCTAGCGCTTGACGAGCAGTACTTC.

V is TRBV19 and J is TRBJ2-1; D might be TRBD1 (5 bases). Germline loops: CDR1 LNHDA, CDR2 SQIVND (reference sequence). V lost 3 bases, J lost 5 bases, and 14 bases lay in between. The CDR3 extends over 15 amino acids. DNA of the CDR3: TGTGCCAGTAGTATCGTCCAGGGTTGGAACAATGAGCAGTTCTTC. Its protein is CASSIVQGWNNEQFF.

This clonotype was recorded a few times. The J gene is TRBJ2-7, the V gene TRBV4-3; D is ambiguous. Per the germline V gene, CDR1 is LGHNA and CDR2 is YSLEER. This CDR3 is 14 amino acids long. The germline V and J ends were trimmed by 0 bases and 3 bases, with 9 bases remaining between them. CDR3 nucleotides: TGCGCCAGCAGCCAAGATGACGGATTCTACGAGCAGTACTTC. Protein product: CASSQDDGFYEQYF.

The rearrangement joins TRBV12-3 or TRBV12-4 to TRBJ2-7; D not resolved. The CDR3 is 12 residues long. Trimming shortened V by 6 bases and J by 7 bases, and 13 bases separated the two germline ends. The CDR3 protein is CASSHILLEQYF. As DNA, the CDR3 is TGTGCCAGCAGCCACATCCTCCTTGAGCAGTACTTC.